This T cell receptor beta chain is from a study of shared clonotypes between healthy human individuals. Details on this clone: Antigen unknown.

Looked up from germline, CDR1 is SGHTA and CDR2 is FQGTGA. CDR3 length: 14 amino acids. J gave up 6 bases and V 4 bases, and 6 bases lay outside the gene matches. Per the original data handling: Junction-only sequences without quality scores came from ImmunoSEQ, so filtering differed. Sequencing was performed with immunoSEQ multiplex PCR; in TCRdb, only in-frame clones are kept and a portion is missing. The V and J calls and clone size come from that table; D and trimming were worked out from the DNA. The sample comprises 1 million to 1.3 million clones, roughly 74% of which are singletons, and 0.61% rests with the top ten. Findings and caveats of the study: Compared with memory subsets, naive subsets generally had larger estimated richness. Even with large depth, rarefaction showed that sorted-subset sequencing was incomplete. Around 5% was the fraction of naive CD4 clonotypes found shared across four donors.

V is TRBV7-3 and J is TRBJ2-3; 8 positions match TRBD2. This clonotype was obtained from a man aged 18-30 years in good health. Some clones in this sample may be carry-over from other donors' samples. Sequencing was performed on memory CD4+ T cells from PBMCs. Subset specified: CD45RA-negative fraction. The CDR3 sequence is CASSSGTRGDTQYF. For the CDR3, the DNA is TGTGCCAGCAGCTCCGGGACTAGGGGCGATACGCAGTATTTT.